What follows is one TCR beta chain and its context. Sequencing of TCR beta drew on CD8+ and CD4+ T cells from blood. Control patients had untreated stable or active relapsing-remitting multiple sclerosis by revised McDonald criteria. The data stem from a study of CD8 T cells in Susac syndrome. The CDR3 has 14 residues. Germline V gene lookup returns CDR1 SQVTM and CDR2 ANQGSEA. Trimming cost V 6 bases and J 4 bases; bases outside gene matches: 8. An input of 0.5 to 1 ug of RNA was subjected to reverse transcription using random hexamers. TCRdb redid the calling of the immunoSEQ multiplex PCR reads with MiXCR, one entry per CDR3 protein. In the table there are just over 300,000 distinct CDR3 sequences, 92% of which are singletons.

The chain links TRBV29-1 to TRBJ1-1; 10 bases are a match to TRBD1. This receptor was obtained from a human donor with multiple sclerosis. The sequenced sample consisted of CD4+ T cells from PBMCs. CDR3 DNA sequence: TGCAGCGTCTTACGGGACAGGGGCGGCACTGAAGCTTTCTTT. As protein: CSVLRDRGGTEAFF.